The 22 T cell receptor beta chains below were found in one sample sequenced in a study of cytomegalovirus exposure and HLA in healthy donors. The PCR made use of 60 Vbeta and 13 Jbeta primers. The repertoire was sequenced with immunoSEQ multiplex PCR; TCRdb's copy has only in-frame clones and lacks some. Altogether roughly 130,000 clones are present, roughly 77% being singletons, with the ten largest covering under 6%. Sequenced sample: PBMCs. The receptors come from a man in his thirties or forties in good health and CMV-seronegative.

V is TRBV4-2 and J is TRBJ1-4; TRBD1 aligns across 9 bases. This CDR3 region has 17 residues. With V trimmed by 0 bases and J by 5 bases, 7 bases remained unmatched. Germline V gene data show CDR1 as LGHNA and CDR2 as YNFKEQ. CDR3 DNA: TGTGCCAGCAGCCAAGATACAGGGGGCAAGGGAAATGAAAAACTGTTTTTT. This sequence encodes CASSQDTGGKGNEKLFF.

The chain links TRBV2 to TRBJ2-3; a weak D match, TRBD1 (5 bases). This CDR3 has 12 amino acids. Germline CDR1 SNHLY, CDR2 FYNNEI. V was cut by 11 bases and J by 1 base, with 10 bases left in between. The CDR3 coding sequence is TGTGCCTCCACCAGGGGCACAGATACGCAGTATTTT. Translation: CASTRGTDTQYF.

This clone showed up just a few times. The rearrangement links TRBV7-9 to TRBJ1-2; unclear D gene. Germline CDR1 and CDR2: SEHNR and FQNEAQ (reference sequence). The CDR3 length is 11 residues. Trimming left V 6 bases short and J 4 bases short, with 6 bases between. CDR3 residues: CASRQLYGYTF. The CDR3 DNA follows: TGTGCCAGCAGACAGCTCTATGGCTACACCTTC.

The gene calls are TRBV7-6 and TRBJ2-1; 8 bases align to TRBD1. Losses at the gene ends were 5 bases for V and 1 base for J; bases not matched to a gene: 7. Germline-derived CDR1 and CDR2 are SGHVS and FNYEAQ. The CDR3 totals 16 residues. The CDR3 here is CASSPGQGASYNEQFF. The DNA for the CDR3 is TGTGCCAGCAGCCCCGGCCAGGGGGCATCCTACAATGAGCAGTTCTTC.

This sequence joins TRBV28 and TRBJ2-3; possibly TRBD2 for D (5 bases). V dropped 9 bases and J dropped 0 bases, with 16 bases sitting between them. From germline, CDR1 is MDHEN and CDR2 SYDVKM. The CDR3 extends over 15 amino acids. This CDR3 is CASYGEIASTDTQYF. CDR3 nucleotides: TGTGCCAGTTATGGGGAGATCGCTAGCACAGATACGCAGTATTTT. Combining the CDR3 with reference TRBV28 and TRBJ2-3 gives the whole variable domain DVKVTQSSRYLVKRTGEKVFLECVQDMDHENMFWYRQDPGLGLRLIYFSYDVKMKEKGDIPEGYSVSREKKERFSLILESASTNQTSMYLCASYGEIASTDTQYFGPGTRLTVL.

This clone was found many times. The V gene is TRBV5-4, the J gene TRBJ1-2, with TRBD1 matching over 9 bases. The junction had 5 bases not matched to a gene; V was cut back by 4 bases and J by 7 bases. In germline, CDR1 is SGHNT, CDR2 YYREEE (reference sequence). The CDR3 totals 13 residues. CDR3 sequence (DNA): TGTGCCAGCAGCCAAACAGGGGGCCGTGGCTACACCTTC. Residues: CASSQTGGRGYTF.

The gene calls are TRBV5-1 and TRBJ2-7; 8 bases match TRBD2. The CDR3 runs to 14 residues. Germline V gives CDR1 SGHRS, CDR2 YFSETQ. J was trimmed by 3 bases and V by 5 bases; bases with no gene match: 7. CDR3 sequence: CASRPAGGGYEQYF. Written as DNA, the CDR3 is TGCGCCAGCAGGCCGGCGGGGGGCGGCTACGAGCAGTACTTC.

This clone came up a few times. The chain recombines TRBV27 with TRBJ2-1; 8 nucleotides align to TRBD2. Trimming cost V 4 bases and J 4 bases; bases outside gene matches: 3. Looked up from germline, CDR1 is MNHEY and CDR2 is SMNVEV (reference sequence). This CDR3 comprises 14 residues. The CDR3 sequence is CASSSASGYNEQFF. The CDR3 DNA is TGTGCCAGCAGTTCGGCTAGCGGGTACAATGAGCAGTTCTTC.

The rearrangement links TRBV6-5 to TRBJ2-1; 12 nucleotides agree with TRBD2. Per germline, CDR1 MNHEY and CDR2 SVGAGI. With V trimmed by 6 bases and J by 13 bases, 10 bases remained unmatched. The CDR3 contains 14 residues. The CDR3, as DNA: TGTGCCAGCAGGCCTAGCGGGGGGGCCGAAAGTCAGTTCTTC. Protein: CASRPSGGAESQFF.

The chain links TRBV19 to TRBJ2-7; weak D call: TRBD2 (5 bases). Germline CDR1 LNHDA, CDR2 SQIVND (reference sequence). V was clipped by 7 bases and J by 2 bases, with 9 bases between them. CDR3 length: 12 residues. This CDR3 is CASKGATYEQYF. The CDR3 nucleotides read TGTGCCAGTAAGGGAGCCACCTACGAGCAGTACTTC.

The chain carries TRBV4-1 and TRBJ2-7, with a possible D match to TRBD1 (7 bases). V lost 4 bases, J lost 4 bases, and 20 bases lay in between. Germline V gene sequence: CDR1 MGHRA, CDR2 YSYEKL. CDR3 size: 16 residues. Here the CDR3 reads CASSRDSGGSMYEQYF. The CDR3 bases are TGCGCCAGCAGCCGGGACAGCGGAGGGAGTATGTACGAGCAGTACTTC.

The chain employs TRBV7-9 and TRBJ2-5; maybe TRBD2 (6 bases). The CDR3 is made up of 15 amino acids. Trimming took 3 bases from V and 5 from J, leaving 16 bases between them. Germline V CDR1 and CDR2: SEHNR, FQNEAQ (reference sequence). CDR3 in amino acids: CASSFNYGEAETQYF. For the CDR3, the DNA is TGTGCCAGCAGCTTTAATTATGGGGAGGCGGAGACCCAGTACTTC. The variable domain in full, with the rest retrieved from reference TRBV7-9 and TRBJ2-5, is DTGVSQNPRHKITKRGQNVTFRCDPISEHNRLYWYRQTLGQGPEFLTYFQNEAQLEKSRLLSDRFSAERPKGSFSTLEIQRTEQGDSAMYLCASSFNYGEAETQYFGPGTRLLVL.

The genes are TRBV7-9 and TRBJ2-3; D may be TRBD1 (5 bases). The CDR3 length is 14 residues. Trimming cost V 1 base and J 4 bases, with 9 bases left between them. Germline V gives CDR1 SEHNR, CDR2 FQNEAQ (reference sequence). The CDR3 spells CASSLVGPPDTQYF. The CDR3 DNA is TGTGCCAGCAGCTTAGTGGGGCCCCCAGATACGCAGTATTTT.

This clone was counted once. V usage is TRBV6-1 and J usage is TRBJ1-5; the D is unclear. CDR1 is MNHNS and CDR2 is SASEGT in the germline V gene. The length of the CDR3 is 15 residues. The V end lost 3 bases, the J end lost 0 bases, and 9 bases lay between the germline ends. CDR3 nucleotides: TGTGCCAGCAGTGACCTCAGTTTTAGCAATCAGCCCCAGCATTTT. It translates to CASSDLSFSNQPQHF.

This clone was counted between two and nine times. This rearrangement joins TRBV18 to TRBJ2-7; 10 bases are a match to TRBD2. The CDR3 totals 16 residues. V trimming: 0 bases; J trimming: 3 bases; junction bases outside the gene matches: 5. CDR1 is KGHSH and CDR2 is LQKENI in the germline V gene. CDR3 in DNA: TGTGCCAGCTCACCACCGTCGGCTAGCGGGGGCTACGAGCAGTACTTC. This codes for CASSPPSASGGYEQYF.

The V gene is TRBV28, the J gene TRBJ2-7, with a tentative D call TRBD2 (6 bases). The CDR3 sequence is 15 residues long. Trimming removed 6 bases at V and 3 bases at J, with 18 bases between. Germline lookup yields CDR1 MDHEN and CDR2 SYDVKM. The CDR3 DNA is TGTGCCAGCAGCCTCCTCCGGGACTCGGGCTACGAGCAGTACTTC. As protein: CASSLLRDSGYEQYF.

V gene TRBV7-2 combines with J gene TRBJ2-7; 8 nucleotides align to TRBD1. The CDR3 runs 15 residues. Germline V lookup: CDR1 SGHTA, CDR2 FQGNSA. V shed 5 bases and J 0 bases; nucleotides not matched to a gene: 6. As DNA, the CDR3 is TGTGCCAGCAGCACAGCCGGGACAGGCTCCTACGAGCAGTACTTC. Protein product: CASSTAGTGSYEQYF. The whole variable domain, filled in from reference TRBV7-2 and TRBJ2-7, reads GAGVSQSPSNKVTEKGKDVELRCDPISGHTALYWYRQSLGQGLEFLIYFQGNSAPDKSGLPSDRFSAERTGGSVSTLTIQRTQQEDSAVYLCASSTAGTGSYEQYFGPGTRLTVT.

The chain links TRBV6-6 to TRBJ1-4, with 9 bases matching TRBD1. This CDR3 has 13 residues. CDR1 is MNHNY and CDR2 is SVGAGI in the germline V gene (reference sequence). The J segment lost 4 bases and the V segment lost 8 bases, leaving 2 bases of the junction unmatched. Here the CDR3 DNA reads TGTGCCAGCGACAGGGGGATTAATGAAAAACTGTTTTTT. It specifies CASDRGINEKLFF.

The rearrangement joins TRBV9 to TRBJ2-1, with D unclear. The germline V gene encodes CDR1 SGDLS and CDR2 YYNGEE. The CDR3 is made up of 16 amino acids. Trimming shortened V by 0 bases and J by 0 bases, and 10 bases separated the two germline ends. The DNA of the CDR3 is TGTGCCAGCAGCGTAGTTAATCTATCCTCCTACAATGAGCAGTTCTTC. Its translation is CASSVVNLSSYNEQFF.

The chain links TRBV11-2 to TRBJ1-1; 7 nucleotides align to TRBD1. After removal of 1 base from V and 1 base from J, the junction contained 6 bases not matched to a gene. In germline, CDR1 is SGHAT, CDR2 FQNNGV. CDR3 length: 16 residues. This CDR3 reads CASSLAYQGENTEAFF. CDR3 coding DNA: TGTGCCAGCAGCTTAGCTTATCAGGGGGAGAACACTGAAGCTTTCTTT.

This clone was seen repeatedly, ten times or more. CDR3 nucleotides: TGTGCCAGCAGTTTCACAGGGGGGGGAGCTTTCTTT. Translating it yields CASSFTGGGAFF. The rearrangement uses TRBV28 and TRBJ1-1; 8 bases map to TRBD1. Germline CDR1 MDHEN, CDR2 SYDVKM. V gave up 3 bases and J gave up 10 bases; unmatched junction bases: 4. The CDR3 is 12 residues long.

As DNA, the CDR3 is TGTGCCAGCAGCCCGAAGACAGGGGGCCGGACAGATACGCAGTATTTT. Translated: CASSPKTGGRTDTQYF. The chain employs TRBV13 and TRBJ2-3; 10 nucleotides line up with TRBD1. With V trimmed by 5 bases and J by 3 bases, 8 bases remained unmatched. Germline V CDR1 and CDR2: PRHDT, FYEKMQ (reference sequence). The CDR3 is 16 amino acids. Full variable domain (rest looked up from reference TRBV13 and TRBJ2-3): AAGVIQSPRHLIKEKRETATLKCYPIPRHDTVYWYQQGPGQDPQFLISFYEKMQSDKGSIPDRFSAQQFSDYHSELNMSSLELGDSALYFCASSPKTGGRTDTQYFGPGTRLTVL.